Presented here are 3 T cell receptor beta chains from one specimen sequenced in a study of blood T cells in healthy people across ages. Sample-barcoded 5' priming and a J-beta primer mix drove a second PCR of about 6 to 12 cycles. MiXCR, run by TCRdb on the 5' RACE reads, gives a single entry per CDR3 protein. Here the sample spans around 870,000 distinct CDR3 sequences, 29% being singletons. Material for sequencing was blood. The receptors were sampled from an elderly woman in good health.

This clonotype was picked up a small number of times. The chain joins TRBV6-4 to TRBJ1-1, with D tentatively TRBD1 (5 bases). V was clipped by 7 bases and J by 1 base, with 13 bases between them. The CDR3 loop spans 14 amino acids. The germline CDR1 and CDR2 sequences are MRHNA and SNTAGT. The CDR3 DNA follows: TGTGCCAGCAAATCGAGTGGGACGAACACTGAAGCTTTCTTT. Its protein product is CASKSSGTNTEAFF.

The chain links TRBV19 to TRBJ2-3; 7 bases match TRBD2. The V gene's germline CDR1 is LNHDA and CDR2 SQIVND (reference sequence). The CDR3 length is 15 residues. Losses at the gene ends were 3 bases for V and 2 bases for J; bases not matched to a gene: 5. The CDR3 sequence: CASSMRGLNTDTQYF. The CDR3 coding sequence is TGTGCCAGTAGTATGAGGGGACTAAACACAGATACGCAGTATTTT.

Only a few counts were recorded for this clonotype. The chain employs TRBV20-1 and TRBJ1-1; the D is unclear. CDR1 is DFQATT, CDR2 SNEGSKA, per germline (reference sequence). The CDR3 extends over 12 amino acids. CDR3 loop: CRPVLRNTEAFF. In nucleotides, the CDR3 is TGCAGGCCAGTCCTACGGAACACTGAAGCTTTCTTT.